This T cell receptor (beta chain) was sequenced during a study of T cell responses to AZD1222 COVID-19 vaccine. Findings of the study overall: The reported proportion of spike-specific TCRs targeting unmutated variant regions was nearly half.

A note on this clone: Its specificity is not known.

The germline V gene has CDR1 SGHTA and CDR2 FQGNSA. CDR3 size: 16 residues. Trimming stripped 0 bases from V and 0 bases from J, with 9 bases between. This table comes from immunoSEQ multiplex PCR, and its TCRdb copy is limited to in-frame clones, with some not included. The sample yields tens of thousands of clones, around 88% seen once. J is TRBJ1-3 and V is TRBV7-2; no clear D. Sequenced material: peripheral blood, taken on day 0 of MenACWY control vaccination. The sequence came from an adult in good health. CDR3 nucleotides: TGTGCCAGCAGCTTAGCTCCAGGTGGCTCTGGAAACACCATATATTTT. This encodes CASSLAPGGSGNTIYF. The full variable domain, its missing parts supplied by reference TRBV7-2 and TRBJ1-3, is GAGVSQSPSNKVTEKGKDVELRCDPISGHTALYWYRQSLGQGLEFLIYFQGNSAPDKSGLPSDRFSAERTGGSVSTLTIQRTQQEDSAVYLCASSLAPGGSGNTIYFGEGSWLTVV.